A single sample is the source of the 30 T cell receptor beta chains below, sequenced in a study of blood T cell repertoires in COVID-19. Measured with immunoSEQ multiplex PCR; TCRdb has only the in-frame clones, and not every one. This table has hundreds of thousands of clones, about 90% appearing once. Sequencing was carried out using peripheral blood. All receptors derive from a young man with active or convalescent COVID-19.

This rearrangement joins TRBV24-1 to TRBJ2-3; no clear D gene. The CDR3 loop spans 13 amino acids. V was pared by 8 bases and J by 1 base, with 9 bases between. The germline CDR1 and CDR2 sequences are KGHDR and SFDVKD. CDR3 sequence (DNA): TGTGCCACCACAGACACCGGCACAGATACGCAGTATTTT. This gives the protein CATTDTGTDTQYF.

This clone appeared a single time. This chain joins TRBV6-5 and TRBJ1-6, with no clear D. Germline CDR1 is MNHEY and CDR2 is SVGAGI. CDR3 length: 13 residues. Trimming cost V 5 bases and J 10 bases, with 12 bases left between them. The CDR3 loop reads CASSSARWSPLHF. CDR3 bases: TGTGCCAGCAGTAGCGCAAGGTGGTCACCCCTCCACTTT.

This chain uses TRBV28 with TRBJ1-5; 10 bases line up with TRBD1. This CDR3 is 15 amino acids long. V lost 8 bases to trimming and J lost 0 bases; unmatched junction nucleotides: 4. Germline CDR1 and CDR2: MDHEN and SYDVKM. The CDR3 DNA reads TGTGCCAGCGTTTGGACAGGGGGTAGCAATCAGCCCCAGCATTTT. It yields the protein CASVWTGGSNQPQHF.

This chain joins TRBV11-2 and TRBJ2-1, with D perhaps matching TRBD2 (5 bases). The CDR3 has 15 amino acids. Trimming pared 0 bases from V and 9 bases from J, leaving 15 bases between. CDR1 and CDR2 (germline): SGHAT, FQNNGV. The CDR3 protein is CASSLDLLAGGEQFF. The CDR3 DNA sequence: TGTGCCAGCAGCTTAGATCTATTAGCCGGAGGTGAGCAGTTCTTC.

The chain recombines TRBV13 with TRBJ1-1, with 7 positions matching TRBD1. Germline lookup yields CDR1 PRHDT and CDR2 FYEKMQ (reference sequence). The length of the CDR3 is 15 residues. J lost 1 base, V lost 0 bases, and 2 bases had no gene match. The CDR3 DNA reads TGTGCCAGCAGCTTAGGGGGACAGAAGAACACTGAAGCTTTCTTT. Its protein product is CASSLGGQKNTEAFF.

The rearrangement joins TRBV6-2 or TRBV6-3 to TRBJ1-2; D unresolved. Germline V gives CDR1 MNHEY, CDR2 SVGEGT. V lost 4 bases and J 5 bases, leaving 8 bases between the germline ends. This CDR3 is built from 12 residues. CDR3 in DNA: TGTGCCAGCAGTTCTAGACCTTATGGCTACACCTTC. Protein sequence: CASSSRPYGYTF.

The V and J genes are TRBV5-4 and TRBJ2-1; 13 bases are shared with TRBD2. The CDR3 has 15 residues. Germline CDR1 and CDR2: SGHNT and YYREEE (reference sequence). V lost 4 bases, J lost 6 bases, and 4 bases stayed unmatched. The DNA of the CDR3 is TGTGCCAGCAGCCCGACTAGCGGGGGGTTCAATGAGCAGTTCTTC. It is translated as CASSPTSGGFNEQFF.

The V and J genes are TRBV7-9 and TRBJ2-1, with 8 bases identical to TRBD1. Germline CDR1 reads SEHNR; CDR2 reads FQNEAQ (reference sequence). The CDR3 contains 15 residues. V trimming: 2 bases; J trimming: 6 bases; junction bases outside the gene matches: 6. The CDR3 DNA reads TGTGCCAGCAGCTTATCAGGGGGCGGCCGCAATGAGCAGTTCTTC. Amino acids: CASSLSGGGRNEQFF.

The chain carries TRBV3-1 (or the pseudogene TRBV3-2) and TRBJ2-1; possibly TRBD1 for D (6 bases). Germline CDR1 and CDR2: LGHDT and YNNKEL (reference sequence). The CDR3 loop spans 15 amino acids. V lost 0 bases, J lost 0 bases, and 6 bases lay in between. DNA for the CDR3: TGTGCCAGCAGCCAAGAGGACAGCTCCTACAATGAGCAGTTCTTC. It codes for CASSQEDSSYNEQFF.

The rearrangement uses TRBV5-4 and TRBJ2-7; possibly TRBD2 for D (6 bases). The CDR3 totals 16 residues. Germline CDR1 and CDR2: SGHNT and YYREEE (reference sequence). V dropped 4 bases and J dropped 0 bases, with 17 bases sitting between them. Written as DNA, the CDR3 is TGTGCCAGCAGCGGGCGGGGTTCTGGGAGCTCCTACGAGCAGTACTTC. Translated: CASSGRGSGSSYEQYF.

The chain has TRBV15 and TRBJ1-1; D unclear. Trimming removed 0 bases from V and 2 bases from J, with 10 bases in between. CDR1 and CDR2 from the germline V gene are LNHNV and YYDKDF (reference sequence). The CDR3 consists of 15 residues. The CDR3 protein is CATSRDAQRNTEAFF. CDR3 in DNA: TGTGCCACCAGCAGAGATGCACAGAGAAACACTGAAGCTTTCTTT.

The rearrangement uses TRBV29-1 and TRBJ2-7; 9 nucleotides agree with TRBD1. Germline lookup yields CDR1 SQVTM and CDR2 ANQGSEA. This CDR3 has 14 amino acids. J gave up 7 bases and V 6 bases, and 13 bases lay outside the gene matches. This CDR3 is CSVGPGTGSWEQYF. For the CDR3, the DNA is TGCAGCGTAGGCCCCGGGACAGGGAGTTGGGAGCAGTACTTC.

The V gene is TRBV2, the J gene TRBJ2-1; D remains unclear. The germline V and J ends were trimmed by 7 bases and 7 bases, with 8 bases remaining between them. The CDR3 has 11 residues. Germline V gene sequence: CDR1 SNHLY, CDR2 FYNNEI. The CDR3 is CASTSENEQFF. In DNA, the CDR3 is TGTGCCAGCACCTCTGAGAATGAGCAGTTCTTC.

The CDR3 reads CASSNDRITGELFF. The DNA of the CDR3 is TGTGCCAGCAGCAATGACAGGATCACCGGGGAGCTGTTTTTT. The V gene is TRBV11-2, the J gene TRBJ2-2, with D maybe TRBD1 (6 bases). Germline CDR1 is SGHAT and CDR2 is FQNNGV. Trimming took off 5 bases at V and 4 bases at J, with 11 bases between the two ends. The CDR3 runs 14 residues. Looking up the rest from reference TRBV11-2 and TRBJ2-2 gives the full variable domain: EAGVAQSPRYKIIEKRQSVAFWCNPISGHATLYWYQQILGQGPKLLIQFQNNGVVDDSQLPKDRFSAERLKGVDSTLKIQPAKLEDSAVYLCASSNDRITGELFFGEGSRLTVL.

The chain employs TRBV7-2 and TRBJ2-3, with 12 positions matching TRBD2. The CDR3 loop spans 16 amino acids. CDR1 SGHTA and CDR2 FQGNSA come from the germline V gene. V dropped 4 bases and J dropped 3; count of bases not matched to a gene: 5. The CDR3 nucleotides read TGTGCCAGCAGCTCTAGCGGGAGGGGGTTAACAGATACGCAGTATTTT. Translated: CASSSSGRGLTDTQYF.

The J gene is TRBJ2-1, the V gene TRBV6-5, with TRBD2 matching 12 bases. J lost 6 bases, V lost 4 bases, and 7 bases had no gene match. Germline CDR1 reads MNHEY; CDR2 reads SVGAGI. The CDR3 has 16 residues. The CDR3 DNA reads TGTGCCAGCAGTTTCCTTCTAGCGGGGGGGGTCAATGAGCAGTTCTTC. The encoded protein is CASSFLLAGGVNEQFF.

The genes are TRBV6-8 and TRBJ1-6, with D possibly matching TRBD1 (6 bases). From germline, CDR1 is MNHGY and CDR2 SAAAGT. V was trimmed by 6 bases and J by 2 bases, leaving 14 bases between them. The CDR3 extends over 16 amino acids. CDR3 region: CASRHRVFPYNSPLHF. The CDR3, as DNA: TGTGCCAGCAGACACAGGGTTTTTCCCTATAATTCACCCCTCCACTTT.

CDR3 in DNA: TGTGCCAGCAGCACAACAGCTCTCTATGGCTACACCTTC. Residues: CASSTTALYGYTF. This chain uses TRBV11-2 with TRBJ1-2; D unclear. Germline-derived CDR1 and CDR2 are SGHAT and FQNNGV. This CDR3 region has 13 residues. The V end was cut by 5 bases, the J end by 4 bases, with 11 bases between. Full variable domain (remainder filled in from reference TRBV11-2 and TRBJ1-2): EAGVAQSPRYKIIEKRQSVAFWCNPISGHATLYWYQQILGQGPKLLIQFQNNGVVDDSQLPKDRFSAERLKGVDSTLKIQPAKLEDSAVYLCASSTTALYGYTFGSGTRLTVV.

CDR3 sequence reads: CASSLIGLNYGYTF. Here the CDR3 DNA reads TGTGCCAGCAGCTTGATCGGACTTAACTATGGCTACACCTTC. The chain recombines TRBV5-6 with TRBJ1-2; the D is unclear. Trimming stripped 1 base from V and 1 base from J, with 8 bases between. CDR3 length: 14 amino acids. Germline CDR1 is SGHDT and CDR2 is YYEEEE.

This chain connects TRBV29-1 to TRBJ2-7; possible D gene TRBD1, 5 bases. Deletions cut 1 base from V and 2 bases from J, with 12 bases between. CDR1 and CDR2 from the germline V gene are SQVTM and ANQGSEA. The CDR3 is made up of 14 amino acids. For the CDR3, the DNA is TGCAGCGTTGAAGTTTCCGACAGACCCTACGAGCAGTACTTC. Translating it yields CSVEVSDRPYEQYF.

The chain couples TRBV5-1 to TRBJ2-1, with 8 bases aligning to TRBD2. The CDR3 has 17 amino acids. Unmatched junction bases numbered 14, after V lost 4 bases and J lost 5 bases. CDR1 SGHRS and CDR2 YFSETQ come from the germline V gene. As DNA, the CDR3 is TGCGCCAGCAGCCCTTACCCGGGGGGGGCAGGGGACAATGAGCAGTTCTTC. Translation gives CASSPYPGGAGDNEQFF.

V is TRBV9 and J is TRBJ2-5; tentative D call: TRBD2 (6 bases). This CDR3 region has 13 residues. Trimming took off 0 bases at V and 4 bases at J, with 7 bases between the two ends. CDR1 and CDR2 (germline): SGDLS, YYNGEE. The CDR3 is CASSVGTTETQYF. Here the CDR3 DNA reads TGTGCCAGCAGCGTAGGGACTACAGAGACCCAGTACTTC.

The J gene is TRBJ1-1, the V gene TRBV6-6; weak D call: TRBD1 (5 bases). The CDR3 spans 13 residues. Germline lookup yields CDR1 MNHNY and CDR2 SVGAGI (reference sequence). Trimming shortened V by 5 bases and J by 1 base, and 8 bases separated the two germline ends. The CDR3, as DNA: TGTGCCAGCAGTCCTCAGGGGAACACTGAAGCTTTCTTT. It encodes CASSPQGNTEAFF.

V and J are TRBV7-2 and TRBJ2-7; possibly TRBD1 for D (6 bases). V lost 4 bases and J 8 bases, leaving 15 bases between the germline ends. The CDR3 has 13 residues. CDR1 is SGHTA and CDR2 is FQGNSA in the germline V gene. CDR3 amino acids: CASSSELGAKQYF. CDR3 nucleotides: TGTGCCAGCAGCTCTGAACTGGGGGCGAAGCAGTACTTC. Full variable domain (rest looked up from reference TRBV7-2 and TRBJ2-7): GAGVSQSPSNKVTEKGKDVELRCDPISGHTALYWYRQSLGQGLEFLIYFQGNSAPDKSGLPSDRFSAERTGGSVSTLTIQRTQQEDSAVYLCASSSELGAKQYFGPGTRLTVT.

This clone came up once. The chain couples TRBV19 to TRBJ2-1; D uncertain. CDR1 LNHDA and CDR2 SQIVND come from the germline V gene (reference sequence). V lost 8 bases and J lost 7, with 9 bases in between. The CDR3 length is 11 residues. The CDR3 coding sequence is TGTGCCAGTGACGCCGGGAATGAGCAGTTCTTC. It yields the protein CASDAGNEQFF.

This clone occurred a few times. The chain employs TRBV19 and TRBJ2-2; D remains unclear. Per the germline V gene, CDR1 is LNHDA and CDR2 is SQIVND (reference sequence). The CDR3 runs 16 residues. The germline V and J ends were trimmed by 1 base and 0 bases, with 9 bases remaining between them. The CDR3 spells CASSIGSSPNTGELFF. DNA of the CDR3: TGTGCCAGTAGTATAGGGTCCAGTCCGAACACCGGGGAGCTGTTTTTT.

The genes are TRBV28 and TRBJ2-7; TRBD2 matches 8 bases. CDR3 length: 14 residues. The germline CDR1 and CDR2 sequences are MDHEN and SYDVKM. V lost 7 bases and J lost 5; bases outside the gene matches: 10. CDR3 in amino acids: CASISGGRVDEQYF. CDR3 sequence (DNA): TGTGCCAGCATTTCGGGGGGGCGCGTCGACGAGCAGTACTTC.

V usage is TRBV2 and J usage is TRBJ2-7, with a tentative D call TRBD2 (5 bases). The V end lost 6 bases, the J end lost 1 base, and 13 bases lay between the germline ends. The CDR3 loop spans 14 amino acids. CDR1 is SNHLY, CDR2 FYNNEI, per germline. Written as DNA, the CDR3 is TGTGCCAGCAGGCGGGCCGTAAGTTCCTACGAGCAGTACTTC. Translating it yields CASRRAVSSYEQYF.

The chain is built from TRBV5-5 and TRBJ2-1; 7 nucleotides align to TRBD1. Per germline, CDR1 SGHKS and CDR2 YYEKEE (reference sequence). V shed 4 bases and J 0 bases; nucleotides not matched to a gene: 7. There are 16 residues in the CDR3. The CDR3 sequence: CASSIGQASSYNEQFF. In nucleotides, the CDR3 is TGTGCCAGCAGCATCGGACAGGCTTCCTCCTACAATGAGCAGTTCTTC.

This clone has more than one count but fewer than ten. This rearrangement joins TRBV27 to TRBJ2-7, with D perhaps TRBD2 (6 bases). The CDR3 is 14 residues long. In germline, CDR1 is MNHEY, CDR2 SMNVEV (reference sequence). Trimming removed 5 bases from V and 3 bases from J, with 14 bases in between. The CDR3 nucleotides read TGTGCCAGCAGTCCCGTCGGGGGAGGCTACGAGCAGTACTTC. Translation: CASSPVGGGYEQYF.